Listed below are T cell receptor beta chains from one sample, sequenced in a study of shared clonotypes between healthy human individuals. This table comes from immunoSEQ multiplex PCR, and its TCRdb copy is limited to in-frame clones, with some not included. The table shows hundreds of thousands of clones, with roughly 96% occurring only once. The source material was naive CD8+ T cells sorted from blood. The receptors were sampled from a woman aged 25 to 39 in good health. Each CDR3 is given with its conserved first and last residue. The order of the fields is V gene, CDR3 length, clone size, J gene, D gene, CDR3 DNA, CDR3 protein. The D gene is left open where the match is weak. Size is stated for part of the rows, as once, few or many counts, or as a class when the clone is expanded.

TRBV2	16	-	TRBJ2-7	TRBD1	TGTGCCAGCAGTACCGCACCGGGACAGAAGAGTGACGAGCAGTACTTC	CASSTAPGQKSDEQYF
TRBV2	9	-	TRBJ2-3	-	TGTGGAGTTACAGATACGCAGTATTTT	CGVTDTQYF
TRBV12-2	13	-	TRBJ2-7	-	TGTGCAAGTCGCTTAGCCTTAGGCTACGAGCAGTACTTC	CASRLALGYEQYF
TRBV7-9	15	-	TRBJ1-5	TRBD1	TGTGCCAGCCGAGCCGGACAGGGCCCCCTTCAGCCCCAGCATTTT	CASRAGQGPLQPQHF
TRBV20-1	11	-	TRBJ2-7	-	TGCAGTGCTATGGGGCTATACGAGCAGTACTTC	CSAMGLYEQYF
TRBV7-3	17	-	TRBJ2-5	TRBD2	TGTGCCAGCAGCTTAGGCGGGCTAGCGGGATCCGGAGAGACCCAGTACTTC	CASSLGGLAGSGETQYF
TRBV15	18	-	TRBJ2-3	TRBD2	TGTGCCACCAGCGGACCCGGGGGACTAGCGGGAGTTGGCGATACGCAGTATTTT	CATSGPGGLAGVGDTQYF
TRBV19	15	-	TRBJ2-3	TRBD1	TGTGCCAGTAGTATTTGGGACAGTCCCACAGATACGCAGTATTTT	CASSIWDSPTDTQYF
TRBV7-9	11	-	TRBJ2-7	-	TGTGCCGGCAGCTGGGGCTACGAGCAGTACTTC	CAGSWGYEQYF
TRBV2	15	-	TRBJ2-3	TRBD2	TGTGCCAGCATTTCGGGGACTACCCCCACAGATACGCAGTATTTT	CASISGTTPTDTQYF
TRBV19	14	-	TRBJ1-1	TRBD1	TGTGCCAGTAGGAGACAGGGCTTGAACACTGAAGCTTTCTTT	CASRRQGLNTEAFF
TRBV4-1	15	-	TRBJ2-7	-	TGCGCCAGCAGCCAAGGAGGCGTCAGGGATTACGAGCAGTACTTC	CASSQGGVRDYEQYF
TRBV19	17	-	TRBJ1-2	-	TGTGCCAGTAGTATCCCGTTCTTCGAGGAGGCTAACTATGGCTACACCTTC	CASSIPFFEEANYGYTF
TRBV13	12	-	TRBJ2-7	-	TGTGCCAGCAGCTCCGGGAGCTACGAGCAGTACTTC	CASSSGSYEQYF
TRBV6-6	13	-	TRBJ2-3	-	TGTGCCAGCAGTTACTCCGTGGGGGATACGCAGTATTTT	CASSYSVGDTQYF
TRBV5-6	15	-	TRBJ2-5	-	TGTGCCAGCAGCTGGGACCACAGGGCGGGAGAGACCCAGTACTTC	CASSWDHRAGETQYF
TRBV19	15	-	TRBJ2-3	-	TGTGCCAGCCAAGGTTCTCCGGGTTTCACAGATACGCAGTATTTT	CASQGSPGFTDTQYF
TRBV12-5	15	-	TRBJ2-5	-	TGTGCTAGTGGTTTGGGGGTAACAGCCCAAGAGACCCAGTACTTC	CASGLGVTAQETQYF
TRBV19	14	-	TRBJ1-1	-	TGTGCCAGTAGTATATGGTCCGGGAACACTGAAGCTTTCTTT	CASSIWSGNTEAFF
TRBV7-9	16	-	TRBJ1-2	-	TGTGCCAGCAGCGGACACCCGGGGAGGGAAAACTATGGCTACACCTTC	CASSGHPGRENYGYTF
TRBV28	12	-	TRBJ2-7	-	TGTGCCAGCAGTTTATCTGGGAGCGAGCAGTACTTC	CASSLSGSEQYF
TRBV7-9	16	-	TRBJ2-7	-	TGTGCCAGCAGCAGAGGGCGGGACAAGAGACCGTACGAGCAGTACTTC	CASSRGRDKRPYEQYF
TRBV4-2	13	-	TRBJ1-2	-	TGTGCCAGCAGCCAAGGGACAACCTATGGCTACACCTTC	CASSQGTTYGYTF
TRBV6-5	15	-	TRBJ2-2	-	TGTGCCAGCAGGGTAGAGCCCCAGAGCACCGGGGAGCTGTTTTTT	CASRVEPQSTGELFF
TRBV9	14	-	TRBJ1-2	-	TGTGCCAGCAGCGTAGATTTAACTAACTATGGCTACACCTTC	CASSVDLTNYGYTF
TRBV7-8	13	-	TRBJ2-1	TRBD2	TGTGCCAGCAGCCCCCGCCCTAGCGGCGAGCAGTTCTTC	CASSPRPSGEQFF
TRBV5-1	15	-	TRBJ2-5	-	TGCGCCAGCAGCTTCGGGGACGAAGGCCAAGAGACCCAGTACTTC	CASSFGDEGQETQYF
TRBV2	15	-	TRBJ1-2	-	TGTGCCAGCAGTGCGATCAGGGAACCAAACTATGGCTACACCTTC	CASSAIREPNYGYTF
TRBV13	13	-	TRBJ2-7	-	TGTGCCAGCAGCTTAGGCAGATCCTACGAGCAGCACTTC	CASSLGRSYEQHF
TRBV6-5	12	-	TRBJ1-2	-	TGTGCCAGCAGTGCGGGGTACTATGGCTACACCTTC	CASSAGYYGYTF
TRBV29-1	15	-	TRBJ1-4	-	TGCAGCGCGAAAGGGGGAGACAGTTTCGTTAAAAAACTGTTTTTT	CSAKGGDSFVKKLFF
TRBV30	13	-	TRBJ1-4	-	TGTGCCTGGAGTGTAGAGGGACCCGAAAAACTGTTTTTT	CAWSVEGPEKLFF
TRBV28	13	-	TRBJ2-1	-	TGTGCCAGCAGCGGAAACCTCTACAATGAGCAGTTCTTC	CASSGNLYNEQFF
TRBV10-2	14	-	TRBJ1-1	-	TGCGCCAGCAGGACAGCGATGACGAACACTGAAGCTTTCTTT	CASRTAMTNTEAFF
TRBV27	16	-	TRBJ2-1	TRBD2	TGTGCCAGCAGTTTATTACTAGCGGGAGGGCCAAGTGAGCAGTTCTTC	CASSLLLAGGPSEQFF
TRBV7-8	15	-	TRBJ1-3	TRBD1	TGTGCCAGCAGCCCCGGGACAGGGGTAGGAAACACCATATATTTT	CASSPGTGVGNTIYF
TRBV6-1	13	-	TRBJ2-7	-	TGTGCCAGCAGGCCATCCTGGACCTACGAGCAGTACTTC	CASRPSWTYEQYF
TRBV30	15	-	TRBJ2-5	-	TGTGCCTGGAGTGGTGCGGCTACCCTTTCAGAGACCCAGTACTTC	CAWSGAATLSETQYF
TRBV9	15	-	TRBJ2-7	TRBD1	TGTGCCAGCAGCGTAGGAGAAGGGACAGGATACGAGCAGTACTTC	CASSVGEGTGYEQYF
TRBV5-1	15	-	TRBJ2-7	TRBD1	TGCGCCAGCAGCTTGGCCAACAGGGGGGTAGACGAGCAGTACTTC	CASSLANRGVDEQYF
TRBV5-6	14	few	TRBJ1-1	TRBD1	TGTGCCAGCAGTTTGGGACAGGGCCTCTCTGAAGCTTTCTTT	CASSLGQGLSEAFF
TRBV27	14	-	TRBJ1-1	-	TGTGCCAGCAGTTTAGGGGGGGCGAACACTGAAGCTTTCTTT	CASSLGGANTEAFF
TRBV4-2	13	-	TRBJ2-7	TRBD2	TGTGCCAGCAGCCAAGATCTGGGGGGGGAGCAGTACTTC	CASSQDLGGEQYF
TRBV30	19	-	TRBJ1-2	-	TGTGCCTGGAGTCCCCCACTGTACGAGGCGACGATTTCTAACTATGGCTACACCTTC	CAWSPPLYEATISNYGYTF
TRBV7-2	15	-	TRBJ2-5	-	TGTGCCAGCCGAACGAGGGCCGAGTTTACAGAGACCCAGTACTTC	CASRTRAEFTETQYF